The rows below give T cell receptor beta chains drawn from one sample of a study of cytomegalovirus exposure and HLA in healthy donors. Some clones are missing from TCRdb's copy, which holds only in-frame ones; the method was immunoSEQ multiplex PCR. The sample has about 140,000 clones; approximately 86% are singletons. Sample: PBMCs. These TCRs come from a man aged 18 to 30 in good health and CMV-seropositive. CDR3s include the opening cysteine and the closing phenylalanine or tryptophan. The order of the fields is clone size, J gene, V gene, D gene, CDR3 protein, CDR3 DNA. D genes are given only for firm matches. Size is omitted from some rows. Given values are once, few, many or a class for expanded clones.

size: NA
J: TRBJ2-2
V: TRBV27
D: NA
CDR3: CASRRGTLNTGELFF
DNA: TGTGCCAGCAGACGCGGGACTCTTAACACCGGGGAGCTGTTTTTT

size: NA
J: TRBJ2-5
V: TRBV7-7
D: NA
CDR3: CASTRTGGLLAGETQYF
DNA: TGTGCTAGCACCCGAACCGGGGGTCTCCTCGCCGGAGAGACCCAGTACTTC

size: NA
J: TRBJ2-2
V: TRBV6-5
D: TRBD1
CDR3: CASSYSQGAGELFF
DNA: TGTGCCAGCAGTTACTCACAGGGGGCCGGGGAGCTGTTTTTT

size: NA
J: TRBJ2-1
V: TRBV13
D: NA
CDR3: CASSLAGNEQFF
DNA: TGTGCCAGCAGCTTAGCAGGGAACGAGCAGTTCTTC

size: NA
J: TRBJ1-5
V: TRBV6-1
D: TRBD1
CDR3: CASRMTGESQPQHF
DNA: TGTGCCAGCAGAATGACAGGGGAGTCTCAGCCCCAGCATTTT

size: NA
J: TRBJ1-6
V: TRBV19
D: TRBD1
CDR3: CASRGQGSYNSPLHF
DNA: TGTGCCAGTAGAGGACAGGGAAGTTATAATTCACCCCTCCACTTT

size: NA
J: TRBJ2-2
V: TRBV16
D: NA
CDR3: CASSQSGQSSTGELFF
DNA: TGTGCCAGCAGCCAATCTGGGCAGTCCTCCACCGGGGAGCTGTTTTTT

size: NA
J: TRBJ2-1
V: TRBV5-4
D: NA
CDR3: CASSLDAGAYNEQFF
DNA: TGTGCCAGCAGCTTGGATGCGGGTGCCTACAATGAGCAGTTCTTC

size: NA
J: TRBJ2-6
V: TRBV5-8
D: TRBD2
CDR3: CASSLTGGNGANVLTF
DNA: TGTGCCAGCAGCTTGACGGGGGGAAATGGGGCCAACGTCCTGACTTTC

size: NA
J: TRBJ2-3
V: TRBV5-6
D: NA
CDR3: CASSLDGTFGTDTQYF
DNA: TGTGCCAGCAGCTTGGACGGGACTTTCGGCACAGATACGCAGTATTTT

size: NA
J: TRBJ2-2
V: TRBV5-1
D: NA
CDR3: CASSLAQSNTGELFF
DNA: TGCGCCAGCAGCTTGGCACAGTCTAACACCGGGGAGCTGTTTTTT

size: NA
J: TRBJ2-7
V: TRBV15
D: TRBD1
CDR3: CATRAGGSYEQYF
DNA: TGTGCCACTAGAGCAGGGGGCTCCTACGAGCAGTACTTC

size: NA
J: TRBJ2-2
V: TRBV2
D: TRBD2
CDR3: CASTRTSGNTGELFF
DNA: TGTGCCAGCACCAGGACTAGCGGCAACACCGGGGAGCTGTTTTTT

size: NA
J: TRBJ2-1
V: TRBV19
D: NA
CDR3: CATQAPAYNEQFF
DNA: TGTGCCACTCAAGCCCCGGCCTACAATGAGCAGTTCTTC

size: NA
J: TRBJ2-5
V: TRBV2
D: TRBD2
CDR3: CASTRAGGLGTQYF
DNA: TGTGCCAGCACACGAGCGGGGGGGCTCGGAACCCAGTACTTC

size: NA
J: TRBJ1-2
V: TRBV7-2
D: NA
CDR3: CASTQLPGFGYTF
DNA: TGTGCCAGCACCCAGCTCCCCGGGTTTGGCTACACCTTC

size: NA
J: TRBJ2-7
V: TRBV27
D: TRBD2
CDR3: CASSSLPGGNEQYF
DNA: TGTGCCAGCAGTTCGCTCCCGGGGGGAAACGAGCAGTACTTC

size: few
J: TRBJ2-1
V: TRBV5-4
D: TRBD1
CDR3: CASSPVGTESSYNEQFF
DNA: TGTGCCAGCAGCCCGGTCGGGACAGAGAGCTCCTACAATGAGCAGTTCTTC

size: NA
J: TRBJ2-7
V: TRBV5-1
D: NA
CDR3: CASSLLGSGEQYF
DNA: TGCGCCAGCAGCTTGCTAGGGTCGGGGGAGCAGTACTTC

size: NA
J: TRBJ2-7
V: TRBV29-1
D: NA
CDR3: CSVEYRPVSGRIYEQYF
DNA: TGCAGCGTTGAATACAGGCCGGTCAGTGGGAGGATCTACGAGCAGTACTTC

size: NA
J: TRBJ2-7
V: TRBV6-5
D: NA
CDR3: CASSTTYEQYF
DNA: TGTGCCAGCAGTACAACCTACGAGCAGTACTTC

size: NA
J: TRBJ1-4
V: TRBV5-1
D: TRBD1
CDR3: CASSPGQGADEKLFF
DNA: TGCGCCAGCAGCCCAGGACAGGGGGCTGATGAAAAACTGTTTTTT

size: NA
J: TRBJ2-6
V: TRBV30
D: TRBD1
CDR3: CAWSLGQGLSGANVLTF
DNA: TGTGCCTGGAGTCTTGGACAGGGGCTCTCTGGGGCCAACGTCCTGACTTTC

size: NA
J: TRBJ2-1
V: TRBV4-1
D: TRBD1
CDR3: CASSQDPAGGFYNEQFF
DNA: TGCGCCAGCAGCCAAGATCCAGCAGGGGGCTTCTACAATGAGCAGTTCTTC

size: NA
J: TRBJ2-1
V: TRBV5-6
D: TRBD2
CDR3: CASSFGFSGGAYEQFF
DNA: TGTGCCAGCAGCTTTGGGTTTAGCGGGGGGGCCTATGAGCAGTTCTTC

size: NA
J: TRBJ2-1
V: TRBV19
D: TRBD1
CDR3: CASSLGTGSSTYNEQFF
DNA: TGTGCCAGTAGTTTGGGGACAGGGTCAAGCACCTACAATGAGCAGTTCTTC

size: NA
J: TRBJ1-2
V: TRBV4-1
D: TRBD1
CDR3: CASSQADRGYGYTF
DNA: TGCGCCAGCAGCCAAGCCGACAGGGGCTATGGCTACACCTTC

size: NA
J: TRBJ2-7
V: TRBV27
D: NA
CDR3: CASSTSLRTGLYF
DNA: TGTGCCAGCAGTACCTCCTTACGAACAGGCCTATACTTC

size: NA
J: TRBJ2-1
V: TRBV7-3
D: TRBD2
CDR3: CASSSQGGSSYNEQFF
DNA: TGTGCCAGCAGCTCCCAGGGCGGGAGCTCCTACAATGAGCAGTTCTTC